This entry lists 27 T cell receptor beta chains sequenced from one sample in a study of molecular identifiers for immune sequencing clone quantification. TCRdb reanalysed the PCR reads using MiXCR and keeps one entry per CDR3 protein. The sample contains approximately 54,000 distinct CDR3 sequences, less than 25% of which appear only once. The sequenced sample consisted of naive CD8+ T cells from blood, with Jurkat cell RNA spiked in. Noted subset: FACS-sorted CD8+CD4-CCR7+CD45RA+ naive T cells. Receptors originate from a human donor in good health. Some libraries in this study had Jurkat cell RNA spiked in.

On this clonotype itself: This sequence may be a read error, since a much larger clone differs from it by one base. This chain joins TRBV7-9 and TRBJ2-2; D possibly corresponds to TRBD2 (5 bases). Germline CDR1 and CDR2: SEHNR and FQNEAQ (reference sequence). This CDR3 region has 15 residues. The CDR3 sequence is CASSFPLKGTGELLF. Written as DNA, the CDR3 is TGTGCCAGCAGCTTCCCCCTCAAGGGCACCGGGGAGCTGCTTTTT.

This clonotype was picked up a small number of times. The gene calls are TRBV24-1 and TRBJ2-1, with 7 bases that match TRBD1. Per the germline V gene, CDR1 is KGHDR and CDR2 is SFDVKD. CDR3 length equals 20 residues. Trimming at V came to 5 bases and at J to 0 bases, leaving 18 bases not matched to a gene. CDR3 sequence reads: CATSGAGTAGWISSYNEQFF. The CDR3 coding sequence is TGTGCCACCAGTGGCGCCGGGACAGCAGGGTGGATCAGCTCCTACAATGAGCAGTTCTTC.

This clonotype was seen more than once but under ten times. This chain links TRBV27 with TRBJ1-5; D unclear. There are 14 residues in the CDR3. Germline V gene data show CDR1 as MNHEY and CDR2 as SMNVEV (reference sequence). V was pared by 4 bases and J by 2 bases, with 9 bases between. In nucleotides, the CDR3 is TGTGCCAGCAGTTGGGCTGGTGGCAATCAGCCCCAGCATTTT. Amino acid sequence: CASSWAGGNQPQHF.

This clonotype was found many times. The chain combines TRBV28 with TRBJ1-5, with D possibly TRBD1 on 5 matching bases. CDR3 size: 16 residues. From germline, CDR1 is MDHEN and CDR2 SYDVKM. V lost 3 bases and J 4 bases, leaving 16 bases between the germline ends. Here the CDR3 reads CASSFGFQGINQPQHF. Written as DNA, the CDR3 is TGTGCCAGCAGTTTTGGGTTCCAGGGAATTAATCAGCCCCAGCATTTT.

Worth noting for this clonotype: A much more abundant neighbour one base away suggests this may be a read error. CDR3 DNA sequence: TGCAGTGCTAGAGACAAACAGGGGGCCGGCGTCGGGGATACTGAAGCTTCCTTT. This encodes CSARDKQGAGVGDTEASF. The V and J genes are TRBV20-1 and TRBJ1-1; 9 bases map to TRBD1. CDR3 size: 18 residues. Germline V lookup: CDR1 DFQATT, CDR2 SNEGSKA (reference sequence).

In its sample, this clonotype was seen many times. The chain employs TRBV9 and TRBJ2-5; 9 nucleotides line up with TRBD2. CDR3 length equals 14 residues. The V gene end was trimmed by 5 bases and the J gene end by 2 bases; junction bases not matched to a gene: 4. In germline, CDR1 is SGDLS, CDR2 YYNGEE. The CDR3 bases are TGTGCCAGCAGTGCTAGCGGGACGCAAGAGACCCAGTACTTC. Translating gives CASSASGTQETQYF.

With regard to this clonotype: The junction shows a germline mismatch at one end, possibly a read error. The rearrangement links TRBV20-1 to TRBJ2-2; 7 positions agree with TRBD2. Germline V gene data show CDR1 as DFQATT and CDR2 as SNEGSKA (reference sequence). The CDR3 consists of 10 residues. This chain's CDR3 is CRASGGELFF. The CDR3 bases are TGCCGTGCTAGCGGCGGGGAGCTGTTTTTT.

This clonotype was detected many times. The chain uses TRBV7-8 and TRBJ2-7; 7 bases are shared with TRBD1. Trimming took 2 bases from V and 3 from J; bases not matched to a gene: 13. Germline V lookup: CDR1 SGHVS, CDR2 FQNEAQ. The CDR3 totals 17 residues. CDR3 DNA: TGTGCCAGCAGCTTATCCCCCTCCGGGACAGCAAACTACGAGCAGTACTTC. Translated: CASSLSPSGTANYEQYF. Complete variable domain (other parts from reference TRBV7-8 and TRBJ2-7): GAGVSQSPRYKVAKRGQDVALRCDPISGHVSLFWYQQALGQGPEFLTYFQNEAQLDKSGLPSDRFFAERPEGSVSTLKIQRTQQEDSAVYLCASSLSPSGTANYEQYFGPGTRLTVT.

This clonotype was picked up many times. The rearrangement uses TRBV29-1 and TRBJ1-2; D is unclear. Per the germline V gene, CDR1 is SQVTM and CDR2 is ANQGSEA. V lost 5 bases and J 6 bases, leaving 10 bases between the germline ends. This CDR3 is 11 amino acids long. As DNA, the CDR3 is TGCAGCGTTCGCAACGAGGATGGCTACACCTTC. It translates to CSVRNEDGYTF. The full variable domain, rest sourced from reference TRBV29-1 and TRBJ1-2, is SAVISQKPSRDICQRGTSLTIQCQVDSQVTMMFWYRQQPGQSLTLIATANQGSEATYESGFVIDKFPISRPNLTFSTLTVSNMSPEDSSIYLCSVRNEDGYTFGSGTRLTVV.

This clonotype turned up a few times. The V and J genes are TRBV20-1 and TRBJ1-1; D is uncertain. Germline lookup yields CDR1 DFQATT and CDR2 SNEGSKA (reference sequence). V lost 4 bases and J lost 1, with 10 bases in between. The length of the CDR3 is 13 residues. The CDR3 DNA reads TGCAGTGCTATTCCGTCCGAGAACACTGAAGCTTTCTTT. It is translated as CSAIPSENTEAFF.

This clonotype occurred many times. The chain employs TRBV10-3 and TRBJ1-4, with 8 bases that match TRBD1. CDR1 is ENHRY, CDR2 SYGVKD, per germline. This CDR3 is 16 amino acids long. V shed 0 bases and J 7 bases; nucleotides not matched to a gene: 7. This CDR3 is CAISESFGQGREKLFF. The CDR3 DNA follows: TGTGCCATCAGTGAGTCGTTTGGACAGGGCCGTGAAAAACTGTTTTTT.

This clonotype was recorded many times. The V and J genes are TRBV14 and TRBJ2-7; 9 positions agree with TRBD1. This CDR3 is built from 14 residues. Germline assignment: CDR1 SGHDN and CDR2 FVKESK. The ends lost 3 bases at V and 5 bases at J; junction bases unmatched: 5. The CDR3 region has the DNA TGTGCCAGCAGCCACACAGGGGGCGGCCACGAGCAGTACTTC. Its translation is CASSHTGGGHEQYF.

Notes on this clonotype: Since a much larger clone is just one base distant, this may be a read error. The V gene is TRBV20-1, the J gene TRBJ2-7; 8 nucleotides line up with TRBD1. J was trimmed by 9 bases and V by 4 bases; bases with no gene match: 11. Germline V lookup: CDR1 DFQATT, CDR2 SNEGSKA (reference sequence). The CDR3 has 13 residues. Here the CDR3 DNA reads TGCAGTGCTAAGGACAGGGTTCAGGACGCGCAGTACTTC. It yields the protein CSAKDRVQDAQYF.

In its sample, this clonotype was seen many times. The chain links TRBV11-2 to TRBJ2-1; no firm D call. The V end was cut by 1 base, the J end by 10 bases, with 5 bases between. Germline V gene data show CDR1 as SGHAT and CDR2 as FQNNGV. The CDR3 extends over 11 amino acids. CDR3 DNA sequence: TGTGCCAGCAGCTTAGGGCGCGAGCAGTTCTTC. Translation gives CASSLGREQFF.

This clonotype appeared a single time. A much larger clone sits a single nucleotide away, making a read error possible. It is likely a read error, because the conserved phenylalanine at the end of the CDR3 is missing. The rearrangement links TRBV13 to TRBJ1-1; D gene ambiguous. V was pared by 2 bases and J by 1 base, with 5 bases between. The CDR3 is 13 residues long. Germline lookup yields CDR1 PRHDT and CDR2 FYEKMQ (reference sequence). CDR3 in amino acids: CASSLIGNTEAFL. CDR3 DNA: TGTGCCAGCAGCTTAATAGGGAACACTGAAGCTTTCCTT.

This clonotype was detected many times. The J gene is TRBJ1-1, the V gene TRBV7-9; D gene uncertain. The V and J ends lost 2 bases and 5 bases respectively, with 15 bases between them. The germline V gene encodes CDR1 SEHNR and CDR2 FQNEAQ (reference sequence). The CDR3 is 15 residues long. The CDR3 spells CASSLLVGAKTEAFF. DNA of the CDR3: TGTGCCAGCAGCTTATTAGTCGGAGCGAAAACTGAAGCTTTCTTT.

At least ten counts were recorded for this clonotype. The chain links TRBV2 to TRBJ2-2; 9 nucleotides align to TRBD2. The CDR3 covers 16 residues. V gave up 5 bases and J gave up 7 bases; unmatched junction bases: 11. Germline V lookup: CDR1 SNHLY, CDR2 FYNNEI. CDR3 protein: CASSPGLALLDGELFF. The DNA of the CDR3 is TGTGCCAGCAGTCCGGGACTAGCTCTGTTGGACGGGGAGCTGTTTTTT.

The sample holds many counts of this clonotype. The J gene is TRBJ2-5, the V gene TRBV20-1, with a weak D call TRBD2 (6 bases). V was shortened by 1 base and J by 3 bases, with 12 bases between the two germline ends. Germline CDR1 and CDR2: DFQATT and SNEGSKA (reference sequence). This CDR3 contains 14 residues. The CDR3 sequence is CSARVAGQEETQYF. CDR3 DNA sequence: TGCAGTGCTAGAGTCGCGGGGCAAGAAGAGACCCAGTACTTC.

As to this clonotype: This may be a read error, as it is one base from a much larger clone. The genes are TRBV28 and TRBJ2-7, with 8 nucleotides matching TRBD2. CDR1 MDHEN and CDR2 SYDVKM come from the germline V gene. The CDR3 sequence is 14 residues long. J was trimmed by 3 bases and V by 8 bases; bases with no gene match: 9. The CDR3 bases are TGTGCCAGCCGATTAGCGGGGTATTACTACGAGCAGTACTTC. Protein sequence: CASRLAGYYYEQYF.

This clonotype was observed once. V usage is TRBV2 and J usage is TRBJ1-1; D remains ambiguous. The CDR3 sequence is 16 residues long. V lost 5 bases, J lost 1 base, and 17 bases lay in between. CDR1 and CDR2 from the germline V gene are SNHLY and FYNNEI. The CDR3 nucleotides are TGTGCCAGCAGTTTCTCCACGGACCTGTGGAACACTGAAGCTTTCTTT. Translated: CASSFSTDLWNTEAFF.

This clonotype was counted at least ten times. This chain connects TRBV5-1 to TRBJ2-2; D might be TRBD2 (6 bases). Germline CDR1 SGHRS, CDR2 YFSETQ. Between the trimmed V and J ends, which lost 6 bases and 7 bases, there was a span of 13 bases. The CDR3 extends over 13 amino acids. The DNA of the CDR3 is TGCGCCAGCATCGATAGCGGTAACGGGGAGCTGTTTTTT. It yields the protein CASIDSGNGELFF.

There are many counts of this clonotype. The V call is TRBV6-5, the J call TRBJ1-5, with D possibly matching TRBD1 (5 bases). Germline CDR1 MNHEY, CDR2 SVGAGI. V lost 4 bases, J lost 6 bases, and 16 bases lay in between. CDR3 length equals 15 residues. The CDR3 sequence is CASSSDSRLGQPQHF. The CDR3 DNA reads as TGTGCCAGCAGTTCCGACAGCAGGTTAGGTCAGCCCCAGCATTTT.

This clonotype was seen repeatedly, ten times or more. The V call is TRBV29-1, the J call TRBJ2-5, with a tentative D call TRBD1 (6 bases). There are 13 residues in the CDR3. Trimming shortened V by 3 bases and J by 2 bases, and 10 bases separated the two germline ends. Germline loops: CDR1 SQVTM, CDR2 ANQGSEA. CDR3 residues: CSVETGRQETQYF. The DNA of the CDR3 is TGCAGCGTTGAGACAGGCAGACAAGAGACCCAGTACTTC.

Note on this clonotype: A single base separates this from a much larger clone, so it may be a read error. The CDR3 region is CASGSASTDTQYF. Written as DNA, the CDR3 is TGTGCCAGCGGCTCAGCTAGCACAGATACGCAGTATTTT. This sequence joins TRBV7-9 and TRBJ2-3; D is unclear. Trimming removed 8 bases at V and 0 bases at J, with 9 bases between. The CDR3 has 13 amino acids. Looked up from germline, CDR1 is SEHNR and CDR2 is FQNEAQ (reference sequence). The whole variable domain, remainder taken from reference TRBV7-9 and TRBJ2-3, is DTGVSQNPRHKITKRGQNVTFRCDPISEHNRLYWYRQTLGQGPEFLTYFQNEAQLEKSRLLSDRFSAERPKGSFSTLEIQRTEQGDSAMYLCASGSASTDTQYFGPGTRLTVL.

This clonotype has ten or more counts. The rearrangement joins TRBV5-1 to TRBJ1-2; 9 nucleotides line up with TRBD1. The germline gives CDR1 SGHRS, CDR2 YFSETQ. The CDR3 runs 17 residues. Trimming took 4 bases from V and 5 from J; bases not matched to a gene: 15. DNA of the CDR3: TGCGCCAGCAGCCCAGGGGGACAGGGTATTTTGTGGTATGGCTACACCTTC. Translation gives CASSPGGQGILWYGYTF.

This clonotype appeared many times. The chain recombines TRBV20-1 with TRBJ1-2, with D perhaps matching TRBD1 (5 bases). The V end was cut by 0 bases, the J end by 4 bases, with 15 bases between. In germline, CDR1 is DFQATT, CDR2 SNEGSKA (reference sequence). The CDR3 spans 15 residues. The CDR3 here is CSARDFDQGGYGYTF. In DNA, the CDR3 is TGCAGTGCTAGAGATTTTGATCAGGGAGGCTATGGCTACACCTTC.

The table lists this clonotype with many counts. This chain links TRBV20-1 with TRBJ1-1; no definite D call. In germline, CDR1 is DFQATT, CDR2 SNEGSKA (reference sequence). CDR3 length: 11 amino acids. V was pared by 1 base and J by 6 bases, with 6 bases between. The DNA for the CDR3 is TGCAGTGCTAGAGGAGACCCTGAAGCTTTCTTT. This gives the protein CSARGDPEAFF.